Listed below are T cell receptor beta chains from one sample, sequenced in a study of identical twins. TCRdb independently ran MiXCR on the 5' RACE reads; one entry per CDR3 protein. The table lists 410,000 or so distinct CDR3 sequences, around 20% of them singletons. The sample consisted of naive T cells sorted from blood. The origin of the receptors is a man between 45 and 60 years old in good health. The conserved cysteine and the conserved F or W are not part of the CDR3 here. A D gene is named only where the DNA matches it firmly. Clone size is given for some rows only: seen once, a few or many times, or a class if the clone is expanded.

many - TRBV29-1 SVAKVGQPYLGTQY
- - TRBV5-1 ASSPATQVYGYT
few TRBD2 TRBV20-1 SARNGLAGGSEQF
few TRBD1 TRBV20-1 SARHRGLNTGELF
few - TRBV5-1 ASSLDPGVDEQF
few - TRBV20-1 SAKKAPGHGQETQY
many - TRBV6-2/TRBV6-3 ASRVGHSYEQY
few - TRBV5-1 ASSLLDSGNTIY
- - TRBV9 ASSQRGRDYNEQF
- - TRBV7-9 ASSLDIQAQPQH
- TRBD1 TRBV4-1 ASRQVAGGNGYT
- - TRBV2 ASKMGRPSTDTQY
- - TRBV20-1 SARGGPLH
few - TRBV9 ASSVARMGVSYNEQF
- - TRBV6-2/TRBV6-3 ASSYFSSGELF
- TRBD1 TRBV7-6 ASSLAPGGVPSHYGYT
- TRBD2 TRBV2 ASSELAGYYEQY
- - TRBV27 EKGDYGYT
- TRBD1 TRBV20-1 SARDRGQINQPQH
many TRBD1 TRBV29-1 SGLRTGARTDTQY
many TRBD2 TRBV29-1 SVEGFSGKQYEQY
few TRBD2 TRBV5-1 ASSTSGRGSTDTQY
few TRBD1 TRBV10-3 AISGVTGGDYNEQF
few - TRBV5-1 ASSLVAGGQPQH
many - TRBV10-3 AISGGGLYT
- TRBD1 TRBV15 ATSGTDTEAF
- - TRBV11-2 ASSLPLGPSPETQY
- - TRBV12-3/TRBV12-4 ASSLLETRF
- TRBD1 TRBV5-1 ASRLETGAYEQY
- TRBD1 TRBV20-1 SASRTGNEQY
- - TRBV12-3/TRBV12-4 ASSLYPGEVDEKLF
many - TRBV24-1 ATAPLGTSNKQF
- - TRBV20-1 SAPRRGDYEQY
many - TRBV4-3 ASSQEGEKYGSYEQY
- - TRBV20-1 SAPPSTSGNEQF
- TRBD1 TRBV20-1 SAGDRWYQETQY
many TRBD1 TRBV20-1 SAGTGQAYNEQF
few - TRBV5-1 ASSLSLGGETQY
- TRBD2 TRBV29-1 SVGTSGSYEQY
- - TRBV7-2 ASSLEGGANVLT
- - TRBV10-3 AISESGLWGAPYNEQF
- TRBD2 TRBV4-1 ASSPSGSFNNEQF
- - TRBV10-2 ASSEGGSSYEQY
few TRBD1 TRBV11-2 ASSTGTGHNEQF
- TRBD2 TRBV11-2 ASSFYGGLAGVRGDEQF
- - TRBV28 ASSNRVIYEQY
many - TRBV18 ASSPSIGLNEKLF